A single count supports the clone carrying this T cell receptor (beta chain). Per the original methods: Using reference gene primer amplification, nucleated cell counts were estimated. Clones were read by immunoSEQ multiplex PCR, and TCRdb kept only the in-frame ones, dropping some. The DNA gave D and trimming, while V, J and clone size come from that table. This sample has roughly 57,000 clones, with 90% to 95% found just once. This record belongs to a study of blood T cell repertoires in COVID-19. Background on the study: The origin of the acute and convalescent COVID-19 samples was the United States, Italy and Spain. Nucleic acid was either cDNA or gDNA, and it came from T cells, B-cell-depleted T cells, or PBMCs.

The CDR3 has 16 residues. Germline V lookup: CDR1 LNHDA, CDR2 SQIVND (reference sequence). J lost 0 bases, V lost 4 bases, and 6 bases had no gene match. V and J are TRBV19 and TRBJ1-5; 7 bases map to TRBD1. The sample consisted of peripheral blood. The source of this sequence is a human donor in a cohort sampled during active COVID-19. The CDR3 protein is CASSSGTEDSNQPQHF. CDR3 nucleotides: TGTGCCAGTAGTAGTGGGACAGAGGATAGCAATCAGCCCCAGCATTTT. The complete variable domain, with remaining parts taken from reference TRBV19 and TRBJ1-5, reads DGGITQSPKYLFRKEGQNVTLSCEQNLNHDAMYWYRQDPGQGLRLIYYSQIVNDFQKGDIAEGYSVSREKKESFPLTVTSAQKNPTAFYLCASSSGTEDSNQPQHFGDGTRLSIL.